The rows below give T cell receptor beta chains drawn from one sample of a study of blood T cell repertoires in COVID-19. Here immunoSEQ multiplex PCR was the method, and the copy in TCRdb shows in-frame clones only, minus some. Altogether 250,000 to 350,000 clones are present, 70% to 90% being singletons, with the ten largest covering approximately 4.2%. The sample comprised PBMCs or T cells enriched from blood (not recorded which). The receptor set was obtained from a woman in her 30s who had recovered from COVID-19. The CDR3 runs from the conserved cysteine through the conserved F or W. Fields, in order: D gene, J gene, clone size, V gene, CDR3 protein, CDR3 DNA. A D gene is named only where the DNA matches it firmly. Rows give clone size only sometimes, using once, few, many, or a class for an expanded clone.

TRBD1 | TRBJ2-3 | NA | TRBV11-3 | CASSSATGASTDTQYF | TGTGCCAGCAGCTCCGCGACAGGGGCAAGCACAGATACGCAGTATTTT
NA | TRBJ1-1 | NA | TRBV28 | CASSLRRGGTEAFF | TGTGCCAGCAGTCTCCGAAGGGGGGGCACTGAAGCTTTCTTT
NA | TRBJ1-5 | NA | TRBV28 | CASTRPPGQFQPQHF | TGTGCCAGCACCCGCCCCCCGGGACAATTTCAGCCCCAGCATTTT
TRBD1 | TRBJ2-7 | NA | TRBV29-1 | CSVEPGDSYEQYF | TGCAGCGTTGAACCCGGGGACAGTTACGAGCAGTACTTC
NA | TRBJ1-1 | once | TRBV6-5 | CASSFGPTEAFF | TGTGCCAGCAGCTTCGGTCCGACTGAAGCTTTCTTT
TRBD1 | TRBJ2-3 | once | TRBV7-9 | CASSFGRGPDTDTQYF | TGTGCCAGCAGCTTTGGCAGGGGGCCCGACACAGATACGCAGTATTTT
TRBD1 | TRBJ1-2 | NA | TRBV6-5 | CASSQNRDRGHYTF | TGTGCCAGCAGTCAAAACCGGGACAGGGGACACTACACCTTC
NA | TRBJ2-2 | NA | TRBV4-1 | CASSQDSRGTGELFF | TGCGCCAGCAGCCAAGATTCAAGGGGCACCGGGGAGCTGTTTTTT
TRBD1 | TRBJ2-3 | NA | TRBV2 | CASSEMTGGTDTQYF | TGTGCCAGCAGTGAGATGACAGGGGGCACAGATACGCAGTATTTT
NA | TRBJ1-5 | once | TRBV6-5 | CASSGGEGGNQPQHF | TGTGCCAGCAGCGGCGGGGAGGGTGGCAATCAGCCCCAGCATTTT
NA | TRBJ2-4 | NA | TRBV7-9 | CASSPPGGGNIQYF | TGTGCCAGCAGCCCACCTGGCGGTGGTAACATTCAGTACTTC
TRBD1 | TRBJ1-2 | NA | TRBV11-2 | CASSSWKKQGMGNYGYTF | TGTGCCAGCAGCTCATGGAAGAAACAGGGGATGGGTAACTATGGCTACACCTTC
NA | TRBJ2-7 | NA | TRBV18 | CASSPRTGEQYF | TGTGCCAGCTCACCTCGGACGGGAGAGCAGTACTTC
TRBD1 | TRBJ1-2 | NA | TRBV27 | CASSAGTGTYGYTF | TGTGCCAGCAGTGCCGGGACAGGGACCTATGGCTACACCTTC
TRBD1 | TRBJ1-1 | many | TRBV7-9 | CASTLRTGGMGEAFF | TGTGCCAGCACCCTTCGGACAGGGGGAATGGGTGAAGCTTTCTTT
NA | TRBJ2-3 | NA | TRBV5-6 | CASSLGLGPRPDTQYF | TGTGCCAGCAGCTTGGGACTAGGGCCCCGTCCAGATACGCAGTATTTT
TRBD2 | TRBJ2-5 | NA | TRBV10-2 | CASALALGGETQYF | TGCGCCAGCGCACTAGCGTTGGGCGGCGAGACCCAGTACTTC
NA | TRBJ2-7 | NA | TRBV5-5 | CASSLLPGTLYEQYF | TGTGCCAGCAGCCTTCTCCCTGGCACCCTCTACGAGCAGTACTTC
NA | TRBJ1-1 | NA | TRBV27 | CASSSGYTEAFF | TGTGCCAGCAGTTCAGGGTACACTGAAGCTTTCTTT
NA | TRBJ1-2 | many | TRBV25-1 | CASFQLGTGLNGYTF | TGTGCCAGCTTCCAATTGGGAACAGGGTTGAATGGCTACACCTTC
NA | TRBJ2-7 | NA | TRBV18 | CASSPGEDYEQYF | TGTGCCAGCTCACCAGGGGAGGACTACGAGCAGTACTTC
NA | TRBJ1-1 | NA | TRBV9 | CASSVASMNTEAFF | TGTGCCAGCAGCGTAGCTAGTATGAACACTGAAGCTTTCTTT
TRBD1 | TRBJ1-2 | NA | TRBV10-3 | CAISGDGRGIDTF | TGTGCCATCAGTGGGGACGGCAGGGGGATCGACACCTTC
NA | TRBJ2-2 | NA | TRBV12-5 | CASGLGLDPGELFF | TGTGCTAGTGGTTTGGGACTAGATCCCGGGGAGCTGTTTTTT
TRBD1 | TRBJ2-7 | NA | TRBV12-5 | CASGLGTGSKQYF | TGTGCTAGTGGCCTCGGGACAGGCTCGAAACAGTACTTC
NA | TRBJ2-5 | NA | TRBV28 | CASSLPPGFKETQYF | TGTGCCAGCAGTTTACCCCCAGGGTTCAAGGAGACCCAGTACTTC
NA | TRBJ1-1 | NA | TRBV11-1 | CASSQTGWGTEAFF | TGTGCCAGCAGCCAGACAGGTTGGGGTACTGAAGCTTTCTTT
TRBD2 | TRBJ2-7 | NA | TRBV7-8 | CASSPGWASGSYEQYF | TGTGCCAGCAGCCCTGGGTGGGCTAGCGGATCCTACGAGCAGTACTTC
NA | TRBJ1-1 | NA | TRBV7-9 | CASSSRSSTEAFF | TGTGCCAGCAGCTCCAGAAGTTCAACTGAAGCTTTCTTT
NA | TRBJ1-1 | NA | TRBV5-1 | CASSSGRTAMNTEAFF | TGCGCCAGCAGCTCAGGGCGGACAGCGATGAACACTGAAGCTTTCTTT
TRBD2 | TRBJ2-7 | NA | TRBV30 | CAWTMGLAGSGSDYEQYF | TGTGCCTGGACTATGGGACTAGCGGGAAGTGGGTCGGACTACGAGCAGTACTTC
NA | TRBJ1-5 | NA | TRBV6-5 | CASTEHRDSNQPQHF | TGTGCCAGCACCGAGCACAGGGATAGCAATCAGCCCCAGCATTTT
TRBD1 | TRBJ1-2 | NA | TRBV29-1 | CSVRKLLTGKVNGYTF | TGCAGCGTTCGGAAGCTTCTGACAGGGAAGGTTAATGGCTACACCTTC
TRBD2 | TRBJ2-5 | NA | TRBV7-9 | CASSPRTSGGDETQYF | TGTGCCAGCAGCCCCAGGACTAGCGGGGGGGACGAGACCCAGTACTTC
NA | TRBJ1-1 | NA | TRBV27 | CASRSLGNTEAFF | TGTGCCAGCAGGTCCCTGGGCAACACTGAAGCTTTCTTT
NA | TRBJ1-2 | NA | TRBV19 | CASSIGGGYGYTF | TGTGCCAGTAGTATTGGGGGGGGCTATGGCTACACCTTC
NA | TRBJ2-7 | NA | TRBV18 | CASSPPGSLERREQYF | TGTGCCAGCTCACCACCGGGGTCGTTGGAGAGGAGGGAGCAGTACTTC
TRBD1 | TRBJ2-3 | NA | TRBV6-5 | CASRQGDRTDTQYF | TGTGCCAGCAGACAGGGGGACCGCACAGATACGCAGTATTTT
NA | TRBJ2-1 | NA | TRBV5-8 | CASSLSGGGLYNEQFF | TGTGCCAGCAGCCTTAGTGGTGGGGGCCTTTACAATGAGCAGTTCTTC
NA | TRBJ1-4 | once | TRBV19 | CASSEFPRETNEKLFF | TGTGCCAGTAGCGAATTCCCCAGGGAAACTAATGAAAAACTGTTTTTT
TRBD1 | TRBJ1-4 | NA | TRBV6-5 | CASSYWGQGEKLFF | TGTGCCAGCAGTTACTGGGGACAGGGTGAAAAACTGTTTTTT
NA | TRBJ1-6 | NA | TRBV25-1 | CASSESRSSYNSPLHF | TGTGCCAGCAGTGAATCTCGTAGCAGTTATAATTCACCCCTCCACTTT
TRBD1 | TRBJ2-3 | NA | TRBV28 | CASYKPPGTGTTDTQYF | TGTGCCAGCTACAAACCCCCCGGGACAGGCACCACAGATACGCAGTATTTT
NA | TRBJ1-6 | NA | TRBV5-1 | CASSNSGFDSPLHF | TGCGCCAGCAGCAATTCGGGGTTTGATTCACCCCTCCACTTT